This T cell receptor (beta chain) came from a study of neoadjuvant nivolumab and ipilimumab in lung cancer. Assay: immunoSEQ multiplex PCR; the TCRdb copy retains only in-frame clones and omits some. This table has over 25,000 clones, 70% to 80% appearing once. CDR3 length: 14 amino acids. V lost 3 bases and J lost 1, with 8 bases in between. CDR1 is SGHTA, CDR2 FQGNSA, per germline. J is TRBJ2-3 and V is TRBV7-2; unclear D gene. The receptor's source is an adult with non-small cell lung cancer. The sample consisted of tumor tissue, taken after neoadjuvant nivolumab, alone or with ipilimumab, at or shortly before surgery. CDR3: CASSLEGGTDTQYF. In DNA form, the CDR3 reads TGTGCCAGCAGCTTGGAAGGAGGCACAGATACGCAGTATTTT.